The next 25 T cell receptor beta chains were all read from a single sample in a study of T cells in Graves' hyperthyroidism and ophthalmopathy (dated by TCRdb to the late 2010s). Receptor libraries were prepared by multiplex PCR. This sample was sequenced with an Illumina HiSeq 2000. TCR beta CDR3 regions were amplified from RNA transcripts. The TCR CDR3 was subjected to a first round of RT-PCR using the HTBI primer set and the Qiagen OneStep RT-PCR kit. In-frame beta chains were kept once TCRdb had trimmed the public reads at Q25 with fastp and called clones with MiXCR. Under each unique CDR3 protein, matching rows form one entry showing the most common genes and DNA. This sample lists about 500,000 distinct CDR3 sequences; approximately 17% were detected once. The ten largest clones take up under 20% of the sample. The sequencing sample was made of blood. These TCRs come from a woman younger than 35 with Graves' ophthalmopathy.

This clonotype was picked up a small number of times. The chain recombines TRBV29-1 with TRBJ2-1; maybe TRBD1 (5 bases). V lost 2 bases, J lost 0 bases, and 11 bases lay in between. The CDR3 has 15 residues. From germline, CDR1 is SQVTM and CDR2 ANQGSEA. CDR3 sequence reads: CSVEKGVSSYNEQFF. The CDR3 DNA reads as TGCAGCGTTGAAAAAGGGGTTAGCTCCTACAATGAGCAGTTCTTC.

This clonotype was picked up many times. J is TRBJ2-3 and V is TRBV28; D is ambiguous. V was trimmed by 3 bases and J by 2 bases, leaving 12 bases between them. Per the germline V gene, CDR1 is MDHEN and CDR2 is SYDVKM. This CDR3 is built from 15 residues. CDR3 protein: CASSLTFQNTDTQYF. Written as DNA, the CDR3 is TGTGCCAGCAGTTTGACATTCCAAAACACAGATACGCAGTATTTT.

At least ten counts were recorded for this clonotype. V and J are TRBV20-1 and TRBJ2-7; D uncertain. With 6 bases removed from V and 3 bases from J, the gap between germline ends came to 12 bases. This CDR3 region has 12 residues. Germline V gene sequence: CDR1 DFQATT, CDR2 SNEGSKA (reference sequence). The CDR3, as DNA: TGCAGTGCCCCGGACGGAATCTACGAGCAGTACTTC. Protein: CSAPDGIYEQYF.

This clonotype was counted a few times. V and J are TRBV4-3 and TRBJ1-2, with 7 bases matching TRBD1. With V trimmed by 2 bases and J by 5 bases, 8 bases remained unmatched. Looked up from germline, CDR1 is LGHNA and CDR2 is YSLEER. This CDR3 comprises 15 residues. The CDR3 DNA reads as TGCGCCAGCAGCCAAACAAATACAGGGGTGTATGGCTACACCTTC. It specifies CASSQTNTGVYGYTF.

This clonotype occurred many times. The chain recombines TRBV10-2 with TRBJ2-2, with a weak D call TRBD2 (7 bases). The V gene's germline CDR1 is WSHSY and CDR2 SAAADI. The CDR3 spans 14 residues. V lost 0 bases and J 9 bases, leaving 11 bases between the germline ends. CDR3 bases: TGCGCCAGCAGTGAGTCGGGAGGGGGACGGGAGCTGTTTTTT. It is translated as CASSESGGGRELFF.

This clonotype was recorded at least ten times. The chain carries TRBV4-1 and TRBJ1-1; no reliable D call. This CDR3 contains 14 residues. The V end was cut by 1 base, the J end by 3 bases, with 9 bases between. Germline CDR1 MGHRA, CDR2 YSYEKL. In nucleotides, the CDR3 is TGCGCCAGCAGCCAAGCGGGCGATTACACTGAAGCTTTCTTT. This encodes CASSQAGDYTEAFF.

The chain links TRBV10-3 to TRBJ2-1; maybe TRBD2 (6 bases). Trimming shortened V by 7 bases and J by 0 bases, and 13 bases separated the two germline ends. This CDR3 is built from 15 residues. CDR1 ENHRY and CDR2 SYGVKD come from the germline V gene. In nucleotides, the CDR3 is TGTGCCATCAATGGGGAGGAGAGCTCCTACAATGAGCAGTTCTTC. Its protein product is CAINGEESSYNEQFF.

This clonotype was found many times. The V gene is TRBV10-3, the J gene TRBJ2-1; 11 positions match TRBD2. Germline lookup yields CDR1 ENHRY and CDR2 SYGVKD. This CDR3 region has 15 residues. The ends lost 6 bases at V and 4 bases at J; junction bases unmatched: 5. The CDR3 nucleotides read TGTGCCATCAGGGGGACTAGCGGACCTTACAATGAGCAGTTCTTC. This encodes CAIRGTSGPYNEQFF.

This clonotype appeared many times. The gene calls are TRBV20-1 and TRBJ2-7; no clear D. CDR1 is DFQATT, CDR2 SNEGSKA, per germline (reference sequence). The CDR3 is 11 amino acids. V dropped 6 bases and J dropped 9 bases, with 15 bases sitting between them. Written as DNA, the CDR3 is TGCAGTGCCGCCGGCGTTTCGGGGCAGTACTTC. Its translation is CSAAGVSGQYF.

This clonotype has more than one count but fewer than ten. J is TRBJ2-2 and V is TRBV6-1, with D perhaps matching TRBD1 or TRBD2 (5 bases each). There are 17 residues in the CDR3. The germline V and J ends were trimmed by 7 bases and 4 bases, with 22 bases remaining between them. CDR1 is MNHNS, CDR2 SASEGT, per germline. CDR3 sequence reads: CASTSFYQGRGTGELFF. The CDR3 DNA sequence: TGTGCCAGCACGTCTTTCTATCAGGGACGGGGCACCGGGGAGCTGTTTTTT.

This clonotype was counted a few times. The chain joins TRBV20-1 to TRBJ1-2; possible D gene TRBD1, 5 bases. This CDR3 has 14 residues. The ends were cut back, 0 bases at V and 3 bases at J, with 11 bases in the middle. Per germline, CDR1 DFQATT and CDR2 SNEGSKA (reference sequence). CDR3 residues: CSARDFTGDYGYTF. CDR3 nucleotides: TGCAGTGCTAGAGATTTTACGGGGGACTATGGCTACACCTTC.

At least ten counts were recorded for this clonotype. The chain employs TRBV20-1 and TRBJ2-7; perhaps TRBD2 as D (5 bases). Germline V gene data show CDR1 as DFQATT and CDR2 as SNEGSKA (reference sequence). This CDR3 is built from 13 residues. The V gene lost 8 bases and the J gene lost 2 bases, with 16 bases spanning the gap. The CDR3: CSPYTGYTYEQYF. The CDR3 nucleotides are TGCAGTCCTTACACGGGGTACACCTACGAGCAGTACTTC.

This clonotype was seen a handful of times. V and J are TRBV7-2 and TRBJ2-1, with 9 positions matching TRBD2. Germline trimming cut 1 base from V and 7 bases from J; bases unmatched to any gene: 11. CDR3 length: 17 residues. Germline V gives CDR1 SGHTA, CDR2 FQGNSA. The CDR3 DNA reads TGTGCCAGCAGCTTAGGACCGCGGGGGGGCCGTATTAATGAGCAGTTCTTC. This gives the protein CASSLGPRGGRINEQFF. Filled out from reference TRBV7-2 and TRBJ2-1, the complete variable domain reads GAGVSQSPSNKVTEKGKDVELRCDPISGHTALYWYRQSLGQGLEFLIYFQGNSAPDKSGLPSDRFSAERTGGSVSTLTIQRTQQEDSAVYLCASSLGPRGGRINEQFFGPGTRLTVL.

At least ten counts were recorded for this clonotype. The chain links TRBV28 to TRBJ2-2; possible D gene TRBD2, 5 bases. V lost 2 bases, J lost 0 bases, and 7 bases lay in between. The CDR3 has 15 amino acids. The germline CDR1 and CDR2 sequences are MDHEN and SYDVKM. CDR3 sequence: CASSLPSSNTGELFF. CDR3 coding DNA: TGTGCCAGCAGTTTACCTAGCTCGAACACCGGGGAGCTGTTTTTT.

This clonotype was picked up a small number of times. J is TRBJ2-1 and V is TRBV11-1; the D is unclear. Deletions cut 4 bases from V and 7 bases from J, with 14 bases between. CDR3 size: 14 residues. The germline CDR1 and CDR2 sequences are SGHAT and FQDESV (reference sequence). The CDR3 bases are TGTGCCAGCAGCTACCGGGCCCAAGGTAATGAGCAGTTCTTC. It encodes CASSYRAQGNEQFF.

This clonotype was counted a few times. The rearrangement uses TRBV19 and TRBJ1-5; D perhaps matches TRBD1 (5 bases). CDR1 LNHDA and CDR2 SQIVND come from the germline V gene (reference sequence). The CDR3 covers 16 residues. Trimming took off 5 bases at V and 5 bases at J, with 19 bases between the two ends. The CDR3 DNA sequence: TGTGCCAGTAGTTCCCCCGACGATGGGGCTTATCAGCCCCAGCATTTT. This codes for CASSSPDDGAYQPQHF.

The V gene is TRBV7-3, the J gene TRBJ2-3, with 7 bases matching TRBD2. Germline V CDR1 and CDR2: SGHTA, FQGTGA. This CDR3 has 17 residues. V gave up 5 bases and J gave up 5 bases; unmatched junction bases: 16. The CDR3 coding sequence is TGTGCCAGCAGCGTAGGACCCCCGGGGGTAGCGGGAGATACGCAGTATTTT. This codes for CASSVGPPGVAGDTQYF.

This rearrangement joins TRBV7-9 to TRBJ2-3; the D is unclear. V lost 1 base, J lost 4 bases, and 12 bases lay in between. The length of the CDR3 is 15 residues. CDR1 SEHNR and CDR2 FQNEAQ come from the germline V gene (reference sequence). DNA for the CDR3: TGTGCCAGCAGCTTAGTCGCTAGTATCGCAGATACGCAGTATTTT. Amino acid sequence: CASSLVASIADTQYF. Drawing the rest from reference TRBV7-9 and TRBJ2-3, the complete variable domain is DTGVSQNPRHKITKRGQNVTFRCDPISEHNRLYWYRQTLGQGPEFLTYFQNEAQLEKSRLLSDRFSAERPKGSFSTLEIQRTEQGDSAMYLCASSLVASIADTQYFGPGTRLTVL.

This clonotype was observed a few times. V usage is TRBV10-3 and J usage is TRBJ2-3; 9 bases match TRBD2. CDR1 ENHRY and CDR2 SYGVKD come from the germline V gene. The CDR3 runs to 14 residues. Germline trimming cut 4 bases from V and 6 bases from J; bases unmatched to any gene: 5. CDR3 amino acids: CAISVPSGGDTQYF. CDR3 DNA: TGTGCCATCAGTGTTCCAAGCGGGGGGGATACGCAGTATTTT.

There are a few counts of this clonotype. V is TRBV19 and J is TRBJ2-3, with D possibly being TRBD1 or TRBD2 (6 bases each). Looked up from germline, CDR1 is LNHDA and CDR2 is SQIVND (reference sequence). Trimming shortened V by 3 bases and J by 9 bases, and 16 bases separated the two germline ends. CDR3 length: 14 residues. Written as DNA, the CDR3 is TGTGCCAGTAGTATGGTCGGGGGCGCGAGGACGCAGTATTTT. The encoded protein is CASSMVGGARTQYF.

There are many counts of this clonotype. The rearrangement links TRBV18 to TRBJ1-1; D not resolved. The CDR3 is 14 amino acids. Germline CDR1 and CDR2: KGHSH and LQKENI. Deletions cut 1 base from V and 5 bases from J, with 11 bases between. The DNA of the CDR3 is TGTGCCAGCTCACCACGAGCAGGAGAGACTGAAGCTTTCTTT. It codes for CASSPRAGETEAFF. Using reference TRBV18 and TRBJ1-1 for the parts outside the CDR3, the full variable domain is NAGVMQNPRHLVRRRGQEARLRCSPMKGHSHVYWYRQLPEEGLKFMVYLQKENIIDESGMPKERFSAEFPKEGPSILRIQQVVRGDSAAYFCASSPRAGETEAFFGQGTRLTVV.

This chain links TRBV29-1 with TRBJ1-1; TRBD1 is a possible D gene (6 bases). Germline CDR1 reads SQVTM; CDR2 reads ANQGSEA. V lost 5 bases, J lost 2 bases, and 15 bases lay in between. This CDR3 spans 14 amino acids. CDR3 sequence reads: CSVHKTGVNTEAFF. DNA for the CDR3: TGCAGCGTTCATAAGACAGGTGTTAACACTGAAGCTTTCTTT.

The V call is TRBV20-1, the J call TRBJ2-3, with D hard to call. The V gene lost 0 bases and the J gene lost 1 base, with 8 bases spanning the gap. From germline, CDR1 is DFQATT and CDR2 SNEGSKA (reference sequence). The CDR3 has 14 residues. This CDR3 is CSARDLGGTDTQYF. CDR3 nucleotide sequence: TGCAGTGCTAGAGATTTGGGTGGCACAGATACGCAGTATTTT.

CDR3 region: CASSQDRDGYNEQFF. CDR3 coding DNA: TGCGCCAGCAGCCAAGACCGGGACGGATACAATGAGCAGTTCTTC. The J gene is TRBJ2-1, the V gene TRBV4-3; D may correspond to TRBD1 or TRBD2 (5 bases each). The germline V gene encodes CDR1 LGHNA and CDR2 YSLEER. Between the trimmed V and J ends, which lost 0 bases and 4 bases, there was a span of 10 bases. The CDR3 is 15 amino acids.

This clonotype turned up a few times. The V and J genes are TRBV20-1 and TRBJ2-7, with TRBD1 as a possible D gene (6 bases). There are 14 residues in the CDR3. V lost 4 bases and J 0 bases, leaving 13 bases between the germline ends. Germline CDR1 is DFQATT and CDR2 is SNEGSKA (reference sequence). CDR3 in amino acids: CSATGVRSSYEQYF. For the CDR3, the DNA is TGCAGTGCTACAGGGGTACGCAGCTCCTACGAGCAGTACTTC.